This TCR beta chain emerged from a study of T-cell reconstitution after alpha-beta-depleted transplantation in children. Study-wide results and caveats: Alpha-beta T cells present about two months after transplant were reported to originate from several hundred expanded graft clones.

At least ten counts were recorded for this clonotype. What it binds is not known. Unique molecular identifiers were incorporated into the prepared TCRbeta library. TCRdb redid the calling of the PCR reads with MiXCR, one entry per CDR3 protein. Altogether 40,000 to 55,000 distinct CDR3 sequences are present, around 9.2% being singletons, with the ten largest covering roughly 29%. This CDR3 is 14 amino acids long. V shed 6 bases and J 4 bases; nucleotides not matched to a gene: 7. The germline V gene has CDR1 DFQATT and CDR2 SNEGSKA (reference sequence). The receptor comes from a male patient aged 2-9 years who had a stem cell transplant for chronic granulomatous disease, so the T cells may come from the graft donor. J is TRBJ2-1 and V is TRBV20-1; 9 positions match TRBD2. The sample was PBMCs, mostly from graft donor cells, taken 60 days after TCRalphabeta/CD19-depleted stem cell transplant. CDR3 bases: TGCAGTGCCCAGATAGCGGGAGTATACAATGAGCAGTTCTTC. It specifies CSAQIAGVYNEQFF.